The rows below give T cell receptor beta chains drawn from one sample of a study of blood T cell repertoires in COVID-19. Sequenced by immunoSEQ multiplex PCR; TCRdb stores in-frame clones only, minus some. Altogether under 300,000 clones are present, over 75% being singletons, with the ten largest covering 10% to 15%. Sequenced material: peripheral blood. These receptor sequences come from a human donor in a cohort sampled during active COVID-19. Each CDR3 is given with its conserved first and last residue. The D gene is left open where the match is weak. Not every row has a clone size; where given, it reads once, few, many or a size class.

NA	TRBV28	NA	TRBJ2-7	CASRSTGYEQYF	TGTGCCAGCAGATCTACAGGCTACGAGCAGTACTTC
NA	TRBV10-1	NA	TRBJ2-1	CASGDPLYNEQFF	TGCGCCAGCGGTGACCCCCTTTACAATGAGCAGTTCTTC
NA	TRBV18	NA	TRBJ2-7	CASSPLARGSSGEQYF	TGTGCCAGCTCACCACTGGCCCGAGGGTCCTCGGGGGAGCAGTACTTC
NA	TRBV27	NA	TRBJ1-1	CASSFLDRLNTEAFF	TGTGCCAGCAGTTTTCTTGACAGACTGAACACTGAAGCTTTCTTT
TRBD1	TRBV24-1	NA	TRBJ2-5	CATSDWDRGHGETQYF	TGTGCCACCAGTGATTGGGACAGGGGGCATGGGGAGACCCAGTACTTC
TRBD1	TRBV19	NA	TRBJ2-1	CASRNRDRGSAGYNEQFF	TGTGCCAGTAGAAACCGGGACAGGGGTTCCGCCGGCTACAATGAGCAGTTCTTC
NA	TRBV19	NA	TRBJ1-1	CASTRLYEAFF	TGTGCCAGTACCAGGTTGTATGAAGCTTTCTTT
NA	TRBV2	NA	TRBJ2-1	CASSNSFSSYNEQFF	TGTGCCAGCAGTAATAGCTTTAGCTCCTACAATGAGCAGTTCTTC
NA	TRBV5-1	once	TRBJ2-3	CASSLGGYTDTQYF	TGCGCCAGCAGCTTAGGGGGATACACAGATACGCAGTATTTT
NA	TRBV28	NA	TRBJ1-1	CASRLQRNTEAFF	TGTGCCAGCAGGCTACAGAGAAACACTGAAGCTTTCTTT
TRBD2	TRBV5-4	NA	TRBJ2-1	CASSSSRGLAGYNEQFF	TGTGCCAGCAGCTCATCTCGCGGACTAGCGGGATACAATGAGCAGTTCTTC
NA	TRBV19	NA	TRBJ1-2	CASKEGEGYGYTF	TGTGCCAGTAAGGAGGGGGAGGGGTATGGCTACACCTTC
NA	TRBV3-1/TRBV3-2	once	TRBJ1-6	CASSQAPGLRGENSPLHF	TGTGCCAGCAGCCAAGCTCCGGGACTACGAGGTGAAAATTCACCCCTCCACTTT
TRBD2	TRBV7-2	NA	TRBJ2-3	CASSTRLAATSDTQYF	TGTGCCAGCAGCACGCGACTAGCGGCGACCTCAGATACGCAGTATTTT
NA	TRBV3-1/TRBV3-2	NA	TRBJ2-3	CASSPELEGTTSTDTQYF	TGTGCCAGCAGCCCCGAATTGGAGGGCACTACTAGCACAGATACGCAGTATTTT
TRBD1	TRBV5-1	NA	TRBJ1-2	CASSVDRRNYGYTF	TGCGCCAGCAGCGTGGACAGGAGAAACTATGGCTACACCTTC
TRBD1	TRBV5-5	NA	TRBJ2-5	CASSPSGLADRGLETQYF	TGTGCCAGCAGCCCCAGCGGTTTGGCGGACAGGGGGCTGGAGACCCAGTACTTC
TRBD2	TRBV7-8	NA	TRBJ2-7	CASSLALAGSLFYEQYF	TGTGCCAGCAGCTTAGCCCTAGCGGGCTCACTATTCTACGAGCAGTACTTC
NA	TRBV9	NA	TRBJ2-6	CASSVDLRERRGSGANVLTF	TGTGCCAGCAGCGTAGATCTGAGGGAGAGACGGGGCTCTGGGGCCAACGTCCTGACTTTC